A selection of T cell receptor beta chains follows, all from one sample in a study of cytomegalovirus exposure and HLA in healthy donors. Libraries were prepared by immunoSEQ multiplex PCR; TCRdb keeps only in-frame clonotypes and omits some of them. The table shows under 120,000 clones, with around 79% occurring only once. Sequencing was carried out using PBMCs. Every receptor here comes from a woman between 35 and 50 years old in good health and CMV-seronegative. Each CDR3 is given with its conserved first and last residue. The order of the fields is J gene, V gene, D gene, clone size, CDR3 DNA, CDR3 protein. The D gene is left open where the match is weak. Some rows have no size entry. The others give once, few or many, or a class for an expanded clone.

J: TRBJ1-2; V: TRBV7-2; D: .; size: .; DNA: TGTGCCAGCAGCTTAGCGGGGGGGGCACAAGCTAACTATGGCTACACCTTC; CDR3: CASSLAGGAQANYGYTF
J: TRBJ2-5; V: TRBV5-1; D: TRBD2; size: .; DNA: TGCGCCAGCAGCTTGGGGACTAGCGGGATTGTAGAGACCCAGTACTTC; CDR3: CASSLGTSGIVETQYF
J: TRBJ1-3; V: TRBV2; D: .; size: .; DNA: TGTGCCAGCAGCCAGCCCATCCGAGGAGATTCTGGAAACACCATATATTTT; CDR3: CASSQPIRGDSGNTIYF
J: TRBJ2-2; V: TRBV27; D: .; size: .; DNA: TGTGCCAGCTCACCCCGGGAGACCGGGGAGCTGTTTTTT; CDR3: CASSPRETGELFF
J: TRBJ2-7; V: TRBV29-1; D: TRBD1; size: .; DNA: TGCAGCGTTGAAGACCGGGACAGGGGTGCCTACGAGCAGTACTTC; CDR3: CSVEDRDRGAYEQYF
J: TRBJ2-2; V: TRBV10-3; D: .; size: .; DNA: TGTGCCACCGCGTTATCCCTAAACACCGGGGAGCTGTTTTTT; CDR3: CATALSLNTGELFF
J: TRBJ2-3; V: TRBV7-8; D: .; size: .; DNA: TGTGCCAGCAGCTTGAGTAGTGTCGGCACAGATACGCAGTATTTT; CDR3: CASSLSSVGTDTQYF
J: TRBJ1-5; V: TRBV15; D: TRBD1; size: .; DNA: TGTGCCACCAGCGTCAGGGGGCGCGGGAGCCAGCATTTT; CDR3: CATSVRGRGSQHF
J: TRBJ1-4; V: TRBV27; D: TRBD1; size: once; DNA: TGTGCCAGCAGTAGGGACAGGGGGTCTAATGAAAAACTGTTTTTT; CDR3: CASSRDRGSNEKLFF
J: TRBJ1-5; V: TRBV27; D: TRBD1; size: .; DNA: TGTGCCAGCAGTTTCCGCGGACAGGGAGAGGCCCAGCATTTT; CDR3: CASSFRGQGEAQHF
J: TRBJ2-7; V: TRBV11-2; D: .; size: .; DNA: TGTGCCAGCAGCTTATACGGGGGAGACTACGAGCAGTACTTC; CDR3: CASSLYGGDYEQYF
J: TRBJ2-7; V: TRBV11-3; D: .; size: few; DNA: TGTGCCAGCAGCACAGGTGCAGGGGACGAGCAGTACTTC; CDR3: CASSTGAGDEQYF
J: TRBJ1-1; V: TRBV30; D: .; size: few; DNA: TGTGCCTGGAGTGTGTGGGGGGGTACTGAAGCTTTCTTT; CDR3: CAWSVWGGTEAFF
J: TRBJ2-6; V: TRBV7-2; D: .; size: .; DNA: TGTGCCAGCAGCTTAGGCGAACCTCTGGGGCCCAACGTCCTGACTTTC; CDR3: CASSLGEPLGPNVLTF
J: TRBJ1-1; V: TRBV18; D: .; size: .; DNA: TGTGCCAGCTCACCACCGGCTGAGACTGGCACTGAAGCTTTCTTT; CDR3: CASSPPAETGTEAFF
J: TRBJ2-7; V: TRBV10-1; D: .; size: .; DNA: TGCGCCAGCAGTGGAAATCTGAGCGGTTCTCCCTACGAGCAGTACTTC; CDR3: CASSGNLSGSPYEQYF
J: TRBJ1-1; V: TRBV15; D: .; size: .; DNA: TGTGCCACCAGCAGAGGGATACAGGGTGGAGACACTGAAGCTTTCTTT; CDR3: CATSRGIQGGDTEAFF
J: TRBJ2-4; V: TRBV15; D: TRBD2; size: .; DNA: TGTGCCACCAGCAGGAGACTAGCGGGAACTAACATTCAGTACTTC; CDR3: CATSRRLAGTNIQYF
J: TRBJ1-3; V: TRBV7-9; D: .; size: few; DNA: TGTTCCAGCAGCTTAGATCCCCGACAGCCTCAGCCTGGAAACACCATATATTTT; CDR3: CSSSLDPRQPQPGNTIYF
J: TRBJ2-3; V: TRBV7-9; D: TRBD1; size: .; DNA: TGTGCCAGCAGCTCAATCGGACAGGGGATGGATACGCAGTATTTT; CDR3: CASSSIGQGMDTQYF
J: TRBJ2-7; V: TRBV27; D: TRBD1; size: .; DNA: TGTGCCAGCAGTGTGGGACAGGGTCTTACCTACGAGCAGTACTTC; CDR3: CASSVGQGLTYEQYF
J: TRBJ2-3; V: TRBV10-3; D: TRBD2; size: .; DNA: TGTGCCACCGGAAGCAAACTAGCGGGGGGGGGCACAGATACGCAGTATTTT; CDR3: CATGSKLAGGGTDTQYF